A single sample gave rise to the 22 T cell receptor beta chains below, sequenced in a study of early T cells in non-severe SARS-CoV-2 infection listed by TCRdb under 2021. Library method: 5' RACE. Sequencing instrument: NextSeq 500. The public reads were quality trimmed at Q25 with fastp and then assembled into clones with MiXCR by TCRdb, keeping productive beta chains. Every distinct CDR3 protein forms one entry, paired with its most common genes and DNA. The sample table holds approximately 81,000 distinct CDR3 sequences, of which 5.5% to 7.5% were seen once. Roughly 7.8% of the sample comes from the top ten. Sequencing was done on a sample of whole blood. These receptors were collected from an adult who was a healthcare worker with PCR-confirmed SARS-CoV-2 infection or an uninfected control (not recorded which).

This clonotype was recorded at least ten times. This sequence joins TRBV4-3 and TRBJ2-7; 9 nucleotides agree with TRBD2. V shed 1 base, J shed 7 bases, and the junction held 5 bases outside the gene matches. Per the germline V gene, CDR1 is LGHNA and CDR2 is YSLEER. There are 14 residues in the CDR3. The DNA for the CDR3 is TGCGCCAGCAGCCAAGCCCCACTAGCGGGTGAGCAGTACTTC. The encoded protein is CASSQAPLAGEQYF.

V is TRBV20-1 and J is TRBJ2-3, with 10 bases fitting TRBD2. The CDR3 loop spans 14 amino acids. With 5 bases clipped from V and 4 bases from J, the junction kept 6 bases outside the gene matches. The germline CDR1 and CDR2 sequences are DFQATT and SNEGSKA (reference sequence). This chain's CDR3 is CSADSGRASDTQYF. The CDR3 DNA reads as TGCAGTGCTGACAGCGGGAGGGCCTCAGATACGCAGTATTTT.

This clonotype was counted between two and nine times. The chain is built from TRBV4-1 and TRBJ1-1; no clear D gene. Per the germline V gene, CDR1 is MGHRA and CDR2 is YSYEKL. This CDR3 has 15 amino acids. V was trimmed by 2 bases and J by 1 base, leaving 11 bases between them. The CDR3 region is CASSQLPPPNTEAFF. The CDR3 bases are TGCGCCAGCAGCCAACTACCGCCCCCGAACACTGAAGCTTTCTTT.

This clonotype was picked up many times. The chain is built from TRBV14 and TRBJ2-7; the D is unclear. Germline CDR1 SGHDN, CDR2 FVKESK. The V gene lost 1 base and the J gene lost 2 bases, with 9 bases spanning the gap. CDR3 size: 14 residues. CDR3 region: CASSQGLPPYEQYF. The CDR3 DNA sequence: TGTGCCAGCAGCCAAGGTCTTCCCCCCTACGAGCAGTACTTC.

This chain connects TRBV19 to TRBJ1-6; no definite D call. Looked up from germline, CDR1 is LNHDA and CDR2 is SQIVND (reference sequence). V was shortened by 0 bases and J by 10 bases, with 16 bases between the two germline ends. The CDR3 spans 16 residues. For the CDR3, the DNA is TGTGCCAGTAGTATAGAAGTTCGTGGGGTAGACTCACCCCTCCACTTT. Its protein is CASSIEVRGVDSPLHF.

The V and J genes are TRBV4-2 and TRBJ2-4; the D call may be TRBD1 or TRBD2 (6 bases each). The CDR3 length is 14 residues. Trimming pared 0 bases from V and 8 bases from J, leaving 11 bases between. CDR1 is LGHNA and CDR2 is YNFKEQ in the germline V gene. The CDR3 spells CASSQEPGADIQYF. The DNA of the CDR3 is TGTGCCAGCAGCCAAGAGCCGGGGGCAGACATTCAGTACTTC.

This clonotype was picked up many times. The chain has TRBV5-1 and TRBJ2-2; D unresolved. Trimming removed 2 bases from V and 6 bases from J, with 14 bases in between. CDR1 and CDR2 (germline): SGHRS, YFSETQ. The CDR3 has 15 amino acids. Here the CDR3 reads CASSLGNRASGELFF. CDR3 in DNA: TGCGCCAGCAGCTTAGGCAATCGGGCTTCCGGGGAGCTGTTTTTT.

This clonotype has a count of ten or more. CDR3 residues: CASTPPPGTNTEAFF. The CDR3 DNA reads TGCGCCAGCACCCCGCCCCCGGGGACAAACACTGAAGCTTTCTTT. The chain has TRBV10-2 and TRBJ1-1; D is perhaps TRBD1 (6 bases). With 7 bases removed from V and 2 bases from J, the gap between germline ends came to 17 bases. Germline V lookup: CDR1 WSHSY, CDR2 SAAADI. The CDR3 has 15 amino acids.

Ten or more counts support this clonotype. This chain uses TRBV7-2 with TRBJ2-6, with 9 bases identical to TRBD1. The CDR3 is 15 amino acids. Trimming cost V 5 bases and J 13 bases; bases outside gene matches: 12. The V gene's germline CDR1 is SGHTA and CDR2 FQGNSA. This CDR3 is CASSVRTGARLVLTF. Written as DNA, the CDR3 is TGTGCCAGCAGCGTCCGGACAGGGGCCCGCCTGGTCCTGACTTTC.

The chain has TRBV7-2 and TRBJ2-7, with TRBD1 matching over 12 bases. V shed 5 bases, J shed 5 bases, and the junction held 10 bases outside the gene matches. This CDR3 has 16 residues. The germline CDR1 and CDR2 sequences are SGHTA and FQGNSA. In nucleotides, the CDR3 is TGTGCCAGCAGCCCAAGGGGCGGGACAGGGGGCCACGAGCAGTACTTC. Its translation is CASSPRGGTGGHEQYF.

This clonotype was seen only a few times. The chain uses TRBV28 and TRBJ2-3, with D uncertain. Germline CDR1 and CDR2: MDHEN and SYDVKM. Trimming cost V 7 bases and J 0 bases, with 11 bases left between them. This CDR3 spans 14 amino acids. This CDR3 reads CASNEQSSTDTQYF. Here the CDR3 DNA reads TGTGCCAGCAATGAACAGTCTAGCACAGATACGCAGTATTTT.

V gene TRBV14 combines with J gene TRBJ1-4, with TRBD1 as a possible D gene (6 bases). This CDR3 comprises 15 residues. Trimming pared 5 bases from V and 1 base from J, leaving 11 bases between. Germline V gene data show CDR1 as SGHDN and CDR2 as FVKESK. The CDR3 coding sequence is TGTGCCAGCAGCTCACAGGGAGGAACTAATGAAAAACTGTTTTTT. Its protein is CASSSQGGTNEKLFF.

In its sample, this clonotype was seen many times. The CDR3 sequence: CASSQMGPGNTIYF. Written as DNA, the CDR3 is TGCGCCAGCAGCCAAATGGGCCCTGGAAACACCATATATTTT. The chain combines TRBV4-1 with TRBJ1-3; D is ambiguous. CDR1 and CDR2 (germline): MGHRA, YSYEKL. The length of the CDR3 is 14 residues. The V end was cut by 2 bases, the J end by 2 bases, with 7 bases between.

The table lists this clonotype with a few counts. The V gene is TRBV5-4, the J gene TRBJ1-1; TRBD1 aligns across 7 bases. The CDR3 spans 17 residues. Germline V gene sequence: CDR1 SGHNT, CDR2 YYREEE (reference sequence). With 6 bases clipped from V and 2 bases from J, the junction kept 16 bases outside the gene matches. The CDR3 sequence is CASTIPGQNNLNTEAFF. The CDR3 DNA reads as TGTGCCAGCACCATCCCGGGACAGAACAACCTTAACACTGAAGCTTTCTTT. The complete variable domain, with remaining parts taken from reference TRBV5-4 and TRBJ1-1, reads ETGVTQSPTHLIKTRGQQVTLRCSSQSGHNTVSWYQQALGQGPQFIFQYYREEENGRGNFPPRFSGLQFPNYSSELNVNALELDDSALYLCASTIPGQNNLNTEAFFGQGTRLTVV.

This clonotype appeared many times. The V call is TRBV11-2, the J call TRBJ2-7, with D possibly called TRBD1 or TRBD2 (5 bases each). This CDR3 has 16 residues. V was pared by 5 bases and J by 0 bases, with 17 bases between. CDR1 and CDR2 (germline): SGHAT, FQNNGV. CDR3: CASSPGTSALSYEQYF. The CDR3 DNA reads TGTGCCAGCAGCCCCGGGACCTCAGCCCTCTCCTACGAGCAGTACTTC.

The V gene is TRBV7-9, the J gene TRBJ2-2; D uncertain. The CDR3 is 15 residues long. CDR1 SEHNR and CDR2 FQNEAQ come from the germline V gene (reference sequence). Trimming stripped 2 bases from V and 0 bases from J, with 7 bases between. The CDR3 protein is CASSLMGTNTGELFF. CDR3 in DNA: TGTGCCAGCAGCTTAATGGGAACGAACACCGGGGAGCTGTTTTTT.

CDR3 in amino acids: CASSFSQGSGNEQFF. CDR3 nucleotides: TGTGCCAGCAGTTTTTCTCAGGGATCCGGCAATGAGCAGTTCTTC. The V and J genes are TRBV12-3 or TRBV12-4 and TRBJ2-1; the D gene is possibly TRBD1 (5 bases). This CDR3 is 15 amino acids long. Trimming took 3 bases from V and 6 from J, leaving 15 bases between them.

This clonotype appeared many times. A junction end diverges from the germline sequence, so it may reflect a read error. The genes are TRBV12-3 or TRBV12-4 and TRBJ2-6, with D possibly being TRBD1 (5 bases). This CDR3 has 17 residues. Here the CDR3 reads CASSLWGSSSGANVLIF. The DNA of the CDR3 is TGTGCCAGCAGTTTATGGGGCAGCTCGTCTGGGGCCAACGTCCTGATTTTC.

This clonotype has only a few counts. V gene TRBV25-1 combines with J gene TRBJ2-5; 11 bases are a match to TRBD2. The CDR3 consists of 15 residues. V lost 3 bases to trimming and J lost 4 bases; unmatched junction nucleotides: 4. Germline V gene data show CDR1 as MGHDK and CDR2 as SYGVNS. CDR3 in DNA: TGTGCCAGCAGTGAGCTAGCGGGAGGAAGAGAGACCCAGTACTTC. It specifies CASSELAGGRETQYF. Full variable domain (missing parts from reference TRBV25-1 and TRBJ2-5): EADIYQTPRYLVIGTGKKITLECSQTMGHDKMYWYQQDPGMELHLIHYSYGVNSTEKGDLSSESTVSRIRTEHFPLTLESARPSHTSQYLCASSELAGGRETQYFGPGTRLLVL.

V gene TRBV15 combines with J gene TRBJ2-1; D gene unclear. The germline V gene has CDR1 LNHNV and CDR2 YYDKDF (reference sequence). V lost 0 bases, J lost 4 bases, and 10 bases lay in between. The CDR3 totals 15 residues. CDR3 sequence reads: CATSRDQNRYNEQFF. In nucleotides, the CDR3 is TGTGCCACCAGCAGAGATCAGAACAGATACAATGAGCAGTTCTTC.

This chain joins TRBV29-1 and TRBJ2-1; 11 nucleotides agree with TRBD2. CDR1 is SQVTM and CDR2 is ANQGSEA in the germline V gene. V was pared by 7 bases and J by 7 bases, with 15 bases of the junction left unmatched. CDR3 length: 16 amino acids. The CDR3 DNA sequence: TGCAGCGCCAATCCCCTCCGGGGACTAGCGGTAAATGAGCAGTTCTTC. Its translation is CSANPLRGLAVNEQFF.

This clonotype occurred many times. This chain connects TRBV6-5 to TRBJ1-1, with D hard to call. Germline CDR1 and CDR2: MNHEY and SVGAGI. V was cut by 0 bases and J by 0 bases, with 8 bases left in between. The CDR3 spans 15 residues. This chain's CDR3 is CASSYSRRMNTEAFF. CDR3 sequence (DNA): TGTGCCAGCAGTTACTCACGCAGGATGAACACTGAAGCTTTCTTT.